This is a list of T cell receptor beta chains from one sample in a study of T cells after yellow fever vaccination. TCRdb ran MiXCR on the 5' RACE reads and lists one entry per CDR3 protein. The table lists around 360,000 distinct CDR3 sequences, around a tenth of them singletons. The sample here was PBMCs, taken on the day of the first yellow fever vaccination. All receptors come from a man aged 18 to 29 who received the YFV17D yellow fever vaccine. Each CDR3 is given with its conserved first and last residue.

V,CDR3
TRBV29-1,CSVHRGRGSTEAFF
TRBV6-2/TRBV6-3,CASSWTGFQGEPQHF
TRBV6-5,CASSYSTRAYNEQFF
TRBV5-1,CASSYYGGIVETQYF
TRBV20-1,CSASRLAGAFF
TRBV29-1,CSVTGTIGMRTQYF
TRBV7-2,CASSYLRGRGWDQPQHF
TRBV7-7,CASSRYGGSYQETQYF
TRBV6-1,CASSRSGGQWEAGELFF
TRBV5-4,CASSLGELEAFF